The clone carrying this T cell receptor beta chain was recorded many times. TCRdb called the RT-PCR reads again in MiXCR, with one record for every CDR3 protein. The top ten clones hold 3.6% of a sample with more than 600,000 distinct CDR3 sequences, about 14% of them seen once. V gave up 6 bases and J gave up 3 bases; unmatched junction bases: 5. Germline assignment: CDR1 SQVTM and CDR2 ANQGSEA. The CDR3 is 14 amino acids. This sequence joins TRBV29-1 and TRBJ2-2, with 9 bases matching TRBD1. What was sequenced was memory CD4+ T cells from blood. The clonotype originates from a female donor in good health, serving as a healthy control. The CDR3 here is CSVATGGYTGELFF. The DNA for the CDR3 is TGCAGCGTCGCTACAGGGGGCTACACCGGGGAGCTGTTTTTT.